A selection of T cell receptor beta chains follows, all from one sample in a study of shared clonotypes between healthy human individuals. The table came from immunoSEQ multiplex PCR; TCRdb's copy has only in-frame clones and leaves some out. Among 2.5 million or so clones listed, over 85% were seen once. Sequencing was carried out using naive CD4+ T cells sorted from blood. All receptors come from a man aged 18 to 29 in good health. Both conserved end residues are part of each CDR3. The order of the fields is J gene, D gene, V gene, CDR3 DNA, CDR3 protein. D genes are given only for firm matches.

J gene: TRBJ2-3; D gene: -; V gene: TRBV27; CDR3 DNA: TGTGCCAGCCGAAGGCAGGGCACAGATACGCAGTATTTT; CDR3 protein: CASRRQGTDTQYF
J gene: TRBJ1-6; D gene: TRBD1; V gene: TRBV5-1; CDR3 DNA: TGCGCCAGCACACGTACCGGGACAGTGGGGTCACCCCTCCACTTT; CDR3 protein: CASTRTGTVGSPLHF
J gene: TRBJ1-2; D gene: -; V gene: TRBV19; CDR3 DNA: TGTGCCGGGGGTTTTACCGCCGGGGGCCGGAACTATGGCTACACCTTC; CDR3 protein: CAGGFTAGGRNYGYTF
J gene: TRBJ1-2; D gene: TRBD1; V gene: TRBV18; CDR3 DNA: TGTGCCAGCTCACCGCTCCCCTATGCAGGACAGGGGCGAGGCTACACCTTC; CDR3 protein: CASSPLPYAGQGRGYTF
J gene: TRBJ2-7; D gene: TRBD1; V gene: TRBV5-4; CDR3 DNA: TGTGCCAGCAGCTTAACAGGGGACGAGCAGTACTTC; CDR3 protein: CASSLTGDEQYF
J gene: TRBJ1-3; D gene: TRBD1; V gene: TRBV5-5; CDR3 DNA: TGTGCCAGCAGCTTGGCCGGGACAGCTGGAAACACCATATATTTT; CDR3 protein: CASSLAGTAGNTIYF
J gene: TRBJ2-1; D gene: -; V gene: TRBV19; CDR3 DNA: TGTGCCAGTAGTATACCGGGGACGTTGTTTGAGCAGTTCTTC; CDR3 protein: CASSIPGTLFEQFF
J gene: TRBJ1-2; D gene: -; V gene: TRBV5-4; CDR3 DNA: TGTGCCAGCAGCCCTGTTCTAGGAGCTAACTATGGCTACACCTTC; CDR3 protein: CASSPVLGANYGYTF
J gene: TRBJ2-5; D gene: TRBD2; V gene: TRBV5-1; CDR3 DNA: TGCGCCAGCAGCCGGACCGGGACTAGCGGGGGGAAAGAGACCCAGTACTTC; CDR3 protein: CASSRTGTSGGKETQYF
J gene: TRBJ2-5; D gene: -; V gene: TRBV5-4; CDR3 DNA: TGTGCCAGCAGCCACCGCGCAGGGAAAGAGACCCAGTACTTC; CDR3 protein: CASSHRAGKETQYF
J gene: TRBJ2-4; D gene: -; V gene: TRBV29-1; CDR3 DNA: TGCAGCGTTGATTACGGACAAAACATTCAGTACTTC; CDR3 protein: CSVDYGQNIQYF
J gene: TRBJ1-1; D gene: -; V gene: TRBV6-1; CDR3 DNA: TGTGCCAGCAGTCTTCGGTTAGCTGAAGCTTTCTTT; CDR3 protein: CASSLRLAEAFF
J gene: TRBJ1-1; D gene: -; V gene: TRBV9; CDR3 DNA: TGTGCCAGCAGCACTGGGACACTATGGAACACTGAAGCTTTCTTT; CDR3 protein: CASSTGTLWNTEAFF
J gene: TRBJ1-6; D gene: TRBD1; V gene: TRBV5-5; CDR3 DNA: TGTGCCAGCAGCTTGGTGGGACAGGCGTATAATTCACCCCTCCACTTT; CDR3 protein: CASSLVGQAYNSPLHF